This TCR beta chain comes out of a study of T cell responses to AZD1222 COVID-19 vaccine. J was trimmed by 2 bases and V by 3 bases; bases with no gene match: 5. This CDR3 contains 14 residues. CDR1 is GTSNPN and CDR2 is SVGIG in the germline V gene (reference sequence). Sequenced by immunoSEQ multiplex PCR; TCRdb stores in-frame clones only, minus some. The table has about 83,000 clones, more than 75% seen once. Concerning this clone: Its antigen is not identified.

Study-wide results and limits: Spike regions recognized by vaccine-associated CD4 TCRs spanned the protein, led by 160-218 and 743-854. Following two doses of AZD1222, Spike-specific TCR breadth and depth rose. Only a handful of people who got AZD1222 tested seropositive at baseline. It was only after the peak T cell response that any repertoires were sampled.

This specimen consisted of peripheral blood, obtained on day 0 of MenACWY control vaccination. This sequence originates from an adult in good health. This chain joins TRBV30 and TRBJ2-3, with 7 bases matching TRBD2. The CDR3 DNA reads TGTGCCTGGAGGTATGCGGGGGACACAGATACGCAGTATTTT. This encodes CAWRYAGDTDTQYF.